This entry is about one T cell receptor beta chain. There are 17 residues in the CDR3. Sequencing was performed with immunoSEQ multiplex PCR; in TCRdb, only in-frame clones are kept and a portion is missing. The data show roughly 100,000 clones, with 92% seen just once and 2% to 2.5% held by the top ten. The data belong to a study of control samples from healthy donors and cancer patients. The sequence was collected from a woman aged 18-29 years in good health. Sequenced material: blood. This chain connects TRBV21-1 to TRBJ1-2; the D call TRBD1 from the table was never checked on the DNA. TRBV21-1 is given as a pseudogene. CDR3 coding DNA: TGTGCCAGCAGCCTCCCGACCCGACAGGGGGCAAACTATGGCTACACCTTC. It translates to CASSLPTRQGANYGYTF.